These 10 T cell receptor beta chains came from one sample sequenced in a study of shared clonotypes between healthy human individuals. TCRdb keeps only in-frame clones here, not all; method: immunoSEQ multiplex PCR. The data contain about 1.1 million clones, 70% to 80% of them seen just once; the ten biggest clones take up more than 0.85%. Sequenced material: memory CD4+ T cells from PBMCs. Subset described: CD45RA-negative fraction. Receptor source: a man between 18 and 29 years old in good health. Some clones in this sample may be carry-over from other donors' samples.

Of note for this clone: A much larger clonotype is one base distant, so this may be a read error. This specimen includes other DNA sequences encoding the same CDR3. The V and J genes are TRBV4-2 and TRBJ2-5; 10 bases line up with TRBD1. The germline V gene encodes CDR1 LGHNA and CDR2 YNFKEQ. V shed 5 bases and J 2 bases; nucleotides not matched to a gene: 2. The CDR3 sequence is 14 residues long. The CDR3 is CASSLGQGQETQYF. In DNA form, the CDR3 reads TGTGCCAGCAGCTTGGGACAGGGGCAAGAGACCCAGTACTTC.

The chain joins TRBV2 to TRBJ2-5; TRBD2 might be the D (6 bases). Trimming removed 8 bases from V and 5 bases from J, with 15 bases in between. Germline V CDR1 and CDR2: SNHLY, FYNNEI. The CDR3 totals 13 residues. CDR3 in amino acids: CASLSDRGETQYF. CDR3 nucleotides: TGTGCCAGCCTTTCTGACCGGGGGGAGACCCAGTACTTC.

The gene calls are TRBV5-1 and TRBJ2-1; tentative D call: TRBD1 (6 bases). This CDR3 has 17 amino acids. Germline V gives CDR1 SGHRS, CDR2 YFSETQ. Trimming removed 4 bases at V and 5 bases at J, with 22 bases between. The CDR3 here is CASSRELSGHGNNEQFF. The CDR3 coding sequence is TGCGCCAGCAGCAGAGAGCTTTCGGGACACGGGAACAATGAGCAGTTCTTC.

The J gene is TRBJ2-7, the V gene TRBV10-2; D might be TRBD1 (5 bases). There are 12 residues in the CDR3. Germline V CDR1 and CDR2: WSHSY, SAAADI. Trimming left V 5 bases short and J 5 bases short, with 10 bases between. The CDR3 spells CASSPRVDEQYF. In DNA form, the CDR3 reads TGCGCCAGCAGTCCCAGGGTCGACGAGCAGTACTTC.

The gene calls are TRBV28 and TRBJ1-1; D remains unclear. The CDR3 contains 13 residues. Trimming removed 2 bases at V and 2 bases at J, with 6 bases between. Looked up from germline, CDR1 is MDHEN and CDR2 is SYDVKM. CDR3 in amino acids: CASSLTANTEAFF. CDR3 in DNA: TGTGCCAGCAGTTTAACGGCCAACACTGAAGCTTTCTTT.

This sequence joins TRBV5-6 and TRBJ2-1; 10 nucleotides agree with TRBD2. The CDR3 is made up of 13 amino acids. Unmatched junction bases numbered 10, after V lost 4 bases and J lost 15 bases. Germline assignment: CDR1 SGHDT and CDR2 YYEEEE. CDR3 bases: TGTGCCAGCAGCAGACCGGGACTAGCGTCTTCGTTCTTC. It translates to CASSRPGLASSFF.

Worth noting for this clone: Other DNA sequences in the same sample also yield this CDR3. The rearrangement uses TRBV5-1 and TRBJ2-5; 11 bases agree with TRBD2. Trimming cost V 2 bases and J 0 bases; bases outside gene matches: 3. CDR3 length equals 16 residues. Germline-derived CDR1 and CDR2 are SGHRS and YFSETQ. Here the CDR3 DNA reads TGCGCCAGCAGCTTCTTAGCGGGAGGGAACCAAGAGACCCAGTACTTC. As protein: CASSFLAGGNQETQYF.

The chain has TRBV6-1 and TRBJ1-5; D remains ambiguous. Germline-derived CDR1 and CDR2 are MNHNS and SASEGT. The CDR3 consists of 14 residues. V was cut by 1 base and J by 5 bases, with 9 bases left in between. CDR3 nucleotide sequence: TGTGCCAGCAGTGAAGTGAGTTTTGATCAGCCCCAGCATTTT. It encodes CASSEVSFDQPQHF.

J is TRBJ2-3 and V is TRBV9, with 8 bases fitting TRBD1. CDR1 SGDLS and CDR2 YYNGEE come from the germline V gene. CDR3 length: 14 amino acids. The V and J ends lost 3 bases and 5 bases, in that order; junction bases with no gene match: 5. CDR3 protein: CASSGGQGQDTQYF. DNA for the CDR3: TGTGCCAGCAGCGGTGGACAGGGACAAGATACGCAGTATTTT. Together with reference TRBV9 and TRBJ2-3, the CDR3 gives the full variable domain: DSGVTQTPKHLITATGQRVTLRCSPRSGDLSVYWYQQSLDQGLQFLIQYYNGEERAKGNILERFSAQQFPDLHSELNLSSLELGDSALYFCASSGGQGQDTQYFGPGTRLTVL.

This clone was recorded a few times. The chain combines TRBV4-2 with TRBJ1-1, with 7 bases aligning to TRBD1. The J segment lost 5 bases and the V segment lost 3 bases, leaving 6 bases of the junction unmatched. The CDR3 runs to 14 residues. Germline CDR1 is LGHNA and CDR2 is YNFKEQ. For the CDR3, the DNA is TGTGCCAGCAGCCACCCACAGGGGAGGACTGAAGCTTTCTTT. As protein: CASSHPQGRTEAFF.